This TCR beta chain was captured by sequencing in a study of shared clonotypes between healthy human individuals (TCRdb year 2020). With regard to the full study: The cohort comprised a couple of women and a few men aged 18 to 49 years. Per donor, three plates each were used for CD4 naive and CD4 memory, two for CD8 naive, and one for CD8 memory. The study deeply sequenced blood TCR repertoires of about five healthy adults to estimate repertoire size and the extent of clonotype sharing between individuals. To increase sequencing depth and limit assay-specific biases, TCR repertoire library preparation and sequencing were carried out by different laboratories using diverse techniques. Between about 0.85 and 9.5 billion PBMCs per donor were obtained by leukapheresis.

Using the deep immunoSEQ assay, multiplex PCR amplified TCR CDR3 regions from genomic DNA. Extracted genomic DNA from each cell subset was distributed evenly across all wells of several immunoSEQ 96-well plates, and each plate was treated as a replicate. For sorted subsets, each replicate PCR was loaded with 200 ng genomic DNA, equivalent to some 27,000 T cell genomes. The purified libraries were quantified using a Qubit 3.0 fluorometer, sized with a Bioanalyzer 2100, and then quantified again using the KAPA Library Quantification kit. A separate single-read 150-cycle Illumina NextSeq 550 flow cell was used to sequence each immunoSEQ 96-well plate. Per the authors' processing: The immunoSEQ output contained only junctional sequences without quality scores, so filtering could not match that applied to full-length reads. To assign V/J genes and CDR3, sequences were annotated using PyIR, a Python wrapper for IgBLAST v1.9, with IMGT germline references. Reads were filtered out if the reads had weak V/J assignments (E-value above 1e-6), no CDR3, stop codons, out-of-frame junctions, or ambiguous translated residues. V3J clonotypes were defined by identical inferred V gene, J gene, and CDR3 amino acid sequence. Percentage overlap between repertoires was calculated by dividing the number of shared unique clonotypes by the size of the smaller repertoire. RTK rarefaction, the Chao1 estimator, and Recon v2.1 estimates of unobserved clonotypes were used to assess repertoire richness. Generation probabilities for all TCRbeta clonotypes obtained by the gDNA method from a handful of donors were computed using OLGA. Sourced from immuneACCESS, this table was stored by TCRdb with only in-frame sequences that have V and J called. A share of the clones is absent; for the studies checked, an unresolved V gene accounts for under half, and the remainder has no known explanation. V and J calls and clone size are those listed in that table; D and trimming were worked out from the DNA. The sample yields roughly 1,500,000 clones; 98% were counted once. Roughly 0.35% of the sample comes from the top ten.

The paper as a whole reports these results and caveats: Larger estimated clonotype richness was generally found for naive subsets than for memory subsets. Based on pairwise subsampling, the degree of clonotype sharing among donors was expected to be affected by sequencing depth. Sharing across a few donors was observed for approximately 5% of naive CD4, 3% to 3.5% of naive CD8, 2.3% of memory CD4, and about 0.38% of memory CD8 clonotypes. Sampling was restricted to blood, and TCR repertoires in tissues likely differ from the TCR repertoires found in blood. The small number of donors limited the genetic and exposure-history diversity represented. Incomplete sequencing was indicated by rarefaction of sorted-subset datasets, despite the large sequencing depth. Clonotypes shared by all four sorted-subset donors showed higher generation probabilities than non-shared clonotypes.

The donors were healthy, HIV-negative adults who had no recently reported acute infections or vaccinations. Only Caucasian adults living in Nashville, Tennessee, USA were represented among the donors. CD4+ T cells were enriched through magnetic negative selection, after which naive cells were positively selected on CD45RA and the remaining negative fraction served as the memory subset. After blood collection by leukapheresis, PBMCs were isolated using Ficoll-Histopaque density gradient centrifugation and then cryopreserved in the vapor phase of liquid nitrogen. Analytical flow cytometry was used to check the purity and quantity of every magnetically sorted T cell population. Each sorted fraction had its genomic DNA isolated and then quantified by UV absorbance on a Nanodrop 2000c. Deletion took 3 bases off V and 3 bases off J, with a span of 12 bases between the germline ends. Measured from the cysteine to the phenylalanine, the CDR3 is 15 residues long. Left in the record is the CDR3 DNA by itself, 45 bases read in frame from the first base. The germline V gene (reference sequence) sets CDR1 to LNHNV and CDR2 to YYDKDF.

A word on this clone: There is no known antigen for this receptor. No per-base quality is available; no much larger clone lies one base away.

Here the chain combines TRBV15 and TRBJ2-1; TRBD2 is a weak D gene call, 5 bases matching. The TCR was taken from a man in his thirties or forties in good health. The sequenced material came from naive CD4+ T cells sorted from blood. The sample's cell subset or site label, in plain terms: CD45RA+ positively selected. The CDR3 in this case is CATSRERGLYNEQFF. The DNA reads TGTGCCACCAGCAGGGAGCGCGGGCTCTACAATGAGCAGTTCTTC.